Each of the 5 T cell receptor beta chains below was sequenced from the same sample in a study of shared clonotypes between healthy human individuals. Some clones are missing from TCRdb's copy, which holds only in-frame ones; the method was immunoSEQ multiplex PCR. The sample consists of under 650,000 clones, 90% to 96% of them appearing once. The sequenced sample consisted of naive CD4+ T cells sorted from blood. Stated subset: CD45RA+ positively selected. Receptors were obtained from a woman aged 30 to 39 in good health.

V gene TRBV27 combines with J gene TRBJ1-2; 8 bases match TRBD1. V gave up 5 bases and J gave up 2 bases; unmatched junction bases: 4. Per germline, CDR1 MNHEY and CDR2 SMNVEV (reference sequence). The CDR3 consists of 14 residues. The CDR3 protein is CASSRQGKNYGYTF. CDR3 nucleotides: TGTGCCAGCAGTCGACAGGGGAAAAACTATGGCTACACCTTC.

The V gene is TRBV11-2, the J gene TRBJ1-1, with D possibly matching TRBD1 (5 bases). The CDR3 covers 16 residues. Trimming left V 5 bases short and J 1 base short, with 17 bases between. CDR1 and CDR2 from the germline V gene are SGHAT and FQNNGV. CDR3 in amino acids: CASSPKTGTQNTEAFF. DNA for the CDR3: TGTGCCAGCAGCCCCAAAACCGGGACCCAGAACACTGAAGCTTTCTTT.

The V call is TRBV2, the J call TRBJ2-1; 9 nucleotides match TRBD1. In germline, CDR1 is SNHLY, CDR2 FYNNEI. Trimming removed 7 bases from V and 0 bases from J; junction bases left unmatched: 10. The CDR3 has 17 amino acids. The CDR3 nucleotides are TGTGCCAGCACGTCGGACAGGGGAATAAGCTCCTACAATGAGCAGTTCTTC. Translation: CASTSDRGISSYNEQFF.

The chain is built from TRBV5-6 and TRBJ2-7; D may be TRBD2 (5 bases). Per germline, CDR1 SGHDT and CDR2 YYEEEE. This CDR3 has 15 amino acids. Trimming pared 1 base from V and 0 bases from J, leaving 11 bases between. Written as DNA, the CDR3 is TGTGCCAGCAGCTTGTACAGCGGAAGCTCCTACGAGCAGTACTTC. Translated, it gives CASSLYSGSSYEQYF.

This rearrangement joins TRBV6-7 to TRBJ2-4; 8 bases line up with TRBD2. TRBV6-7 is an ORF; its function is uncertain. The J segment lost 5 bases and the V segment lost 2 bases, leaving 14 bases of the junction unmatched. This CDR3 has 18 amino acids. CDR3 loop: CASSYPAGGGVPENIQYF. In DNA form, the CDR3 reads TGTGCCAGCAGTTACCCCGCGGGAGGAGGAGTGCCGGAAAACATTCAGTACTTC.